This T cell receptor beta chain appears in the sequencing data of a study of tumor and adjacent non-tumor tissue in lung cancer. Overall study results and limits: Patients with more diverse tumor TCRs had worse survival. Compared with tumor, normal lung showed significantly lower TCR diversity.

The CDR3 consists of 16 residues. Trimming took 6 bases from V and 7 from J; bases not matched to a gene: 13. The V gene's germline CDR1 is LNHDA and CDR2 SQIVND (reference sequence). Three rounds of nested PCR, following a modified ARM-PCR protocol, produced the TCRbeta library. Each CDR3 protein gets one entry after TCRdb re-called the multiplex PCR reads with MiXCR. The sample holds 85,000 to 130,000 distinct CDR3 sequences, approximately 60% seen once. Remarks on this clonotype: As yet, its antigen is unknown.

RNA was extracted from bulk tissue without any cell sorting. More than 3 cm separated this lung sample from the edge of the tumor. Between August and November 2014, newly diagnosed, chemotherapy-naive lung cancer patients underwent thoracic surgery in China. This receptor was identified in a man younger than 45 with non-small cell lung cancer. Sequencing was performed on distant non-tumor lung tissue. The V gene is TRBV19, the J gene TRBJ1-5, with 9 bases that match TRBD1. Written as DNA, the CDR3 is TGTGCCAGTAGACCCGTCACAGGGGGCGTAGGGCAGCCCCAGCATTTT. This translates into CASRPVTGGVGQPQHF.